This T cell receptor beta chain was sequenced during a study of cytomegalovirus exposure and HLA in healthy donors (dated by TCRdb to 2017 to 2019). Notes on the research overall: According to an earlier analysis of 587 of the donors, 150 million to 200 million T cells yielded roughly 100 million unique TCR beta sequences and 276 Gb of sequence data. An earlier analysis of several hundred of the donors used high-throughput TCR beta sequencing to judge whether each TCR beta V gene segment behaved as functional or pseudogenic. A later genetic analysis used genome-wide SNP genotypes for about 55% of the 666 donors, treating that subset as a discovery cohort. The number of donors typed differed by locus, with roughly 620-630 for A, B, C, DRB1 and DQB1, more than 500 for DQA1, over 600 for DPA1, and some 470 for DPB1. Along with the 666-subject first cohort, a separate validation cohort of around 120 different subjects was used. Rather than drawing on any new phenotypic data, the later analysis identified candidate immune exposures from TCR beta sequences and the way those sequences occurred across donors. The study aimed to test whether signatures of past pathogen exposure could be identified by cataloging public T cell receptors. An early release that covered around 590 HLA-typed donors contained around 300 gigabases of sequencing data and 80 million or so unique TCR sequences. Class I and class II HLA loci were covered by the typing at four-digit resolution. Of the approximately 400 genotyped donors, around 81% fell in the genetic ancestry cluster associated with self-reported Caucasian donors. Across 398 genotyped donors of the cohort, an average of about 240,000 unique TCR beta nucleotide sequences per donor were sequenced, and approximately 17% of those sequences were non-productive. The study combined high-throughput TCR immunosequencing, statistical association of individual TCRs with disease status, and machine learning to predict cytomegalovirus infection status. In a later analysis, previously published TCR beta repertoires from 666 donors were re-analyzed and high-resolution HLA genotyping was added so that TCR occurrence patterns could be studied. The study used immunosequencing to profile the T cell repertoires of several hundred subjects and linked those repertoires to cytomegalovirus serostatus. All discovery cohort repertoires had been generated on a single sequencing platform. Donor age, sex, ethnicity and CMV serostatus were compiled alongside the repertoire data. Several DR-DQ haplotypes were treated as single units for association and clustering because of strong linkage in the cohort.

This clone has only one observation. Its antigen remains undetermined. No much larger clone exists at a distance of one base, and base qualities are not known. Study-wide findings and limitations: For the cohort, immune exposure information was limited to CMV serostatus. A cluster of highly shared sequence variants was judged likely to be a technical artifact of the sequencing pipeline. In a later analysis, the rate of TCR association differed among HLA loci, with DRB1 alleles having the most associated TCRs and HLA-C alleles having the fewest. HLA typing was unavailable for some donors at each locus, so association tests used only the typed subset. Correlated functional status among segregating V segments might reflect linkage disequilibrium, but an unknown experimental factor could not be ruled out. Specific HLA alleles were associated with over 15,000 TCR beta sequences at a false discovery rate of 0.05 in a later analysis. While some public TCRs were present in many individuals, most TCR sequences turned up only very rarely across donors. In vitro tests confirmed that a few of the cytomegalovirus-associated TCR beta chains recognize cytomegalovirus antigens. Some IMGT-functional V segments, including TRBV6-2 and TRBV6-3, could not be told apart with the 87-base-pair reads, so those segments were excluded. In a later genetic analysis, fewer N-insertions in productive TCRs were reported among donors in an Asian-associated ancestry cluster than the roughly 670-donor mean. In an earlier analysis of roughly 500 of the donors, most TCR beta V segments appeared in productive rearrangements about 87% or about 30% of the time, broadly matching IMGT annotations. In the study, around 150 TCR beta chains were listed as associated with cytomegalovirus. Because counts were too low, more than 15 rarely observed V segments, including chromosome 9 orphons, were excluded from the earlier analysis of 587 of the donors. According to a later analysis, parvovirus B19, influenza, CMV and Epstein-Barr virus appeared linked to several top co-occurrence clusters. It was suggested by the authors that the approach could potentially be generalized to other disease states and immunological phenotypes. An association between a missense DCLRE1C variant and V-gene and J-gene trimming of TCR beta chains was found in a later genetic analysis and replicated in an independent cohort. When HLA alleles, especially DR and DQ, strongly co-occurred, attributing TCR associations to individual alleles was difficult. The cohort was sequenced for TCR beta chains only, and without alpha or paired-chain data the features that could be detected were limited. In a later analysis, HLA-associated TCR beta chains were found to be more clonally expanded and to have lower generation probabilities than equally common non-associated chains. The classifier was reported to diagnose cytomegalovirus status with high specificity and sensitivity in both the original cohort and the validation cohort. A further reported finding was that TCR beta sequences accurately predicted the HLA-A and HLA-B alleles for most subjects in the first cohort. Sequencing depth was assumed to be roughly uniform across donors in the presence/absence analyses, though that assumption may not hold. According to a later analysis, most CMV-associated TCR beta chains appeared to be HLA-restricted, and the HLA associations seemed to be driven largely by CMV exposure.

From its cysteine to its phenylalanine, the CDR3 spans 10 amino acids. The DNA shown is the 30-base CDR3, in frame from base 1. The V end loses 8 bases and the J end loses 12 bases, and a stretch of 17 bases separates them. CDR1 DFQATT and CDR2 SNEGSKA are derived from the germline V gene (reference sequence). The cohort consisted of hundreds of healthy bone marrow donors. At the time of sampling, every cohort member was nominally healthy, though immune exposures that went unrecorded were likely present. The donor was CMV seropositive and was included in the group of 250 to 300 seropositive cohort members. A peripheral blood sample was provided by each donor, and peripheral blood mononuclear cells were used for TCR beta sequencing. Genomic DNA extraction from the blood cell samples was performed with the Qiagen DNeasy Blood Extraction Kit. The protocol used for the library was the immunoSEQ multiplex PCR assay. A mixture of 60 forward primers for TCR Vbeta segments and 13 reverse primers for TCR Jbeta segments was used in the multiplex PCR. The CDR3 region of rearranged TCR beta genes was amplified from genomic DNA by a multiplex PCR assay. The Illumina HiSeq System was used to sequence the amplified TCR beta libraries as 87-base-pair reads. The source study handled its data this way. A later analysis counted about 76 million unique TCR beta chains across the 666 repertoires, and around 9.9 million of these chains were shared by at least two donors. Raw reads were error-corrected and collapsed into unique sequences with a nearest-neighbor algorithm that merged closely related sequences to remove PCR and sequencing errors. Alignment of CDR3 sequences to IMGT reference sequences was used to assign V, D and J gene segments. For a sequence to be retained, a match of at least six nucleotides was required to both a V gene segment and a J gene segment. Rearrangements were classified as productive when the CDR3 lacked stop codons and remained in frame with V and J, and all other rearrangements were classified as non-productive. CDR3 was defined according to IMGT convention as the region running from the second conserved V-encoded cysteine to the conserved J-encoded phenylalanine. The earlier analysis of more than 450 of the donors excluded sequences that lacked an unambiguous match to a single V gene segment. An earlier analysis of about 590 of the donors classified V segments as functional when productive rearrangements were above 56.7% and as segregating when the standard deviation between donors was above 5%. To diagnose cytomegalovirus status from the catalog of TCR beta chain sequences, a statistical classification framework was built. In a later analysis, TCR nucleotide sequences were compared against IMGT/GENE-DB human TR gene sequences so that V and J genes could be assigned. The TCRdist pipeline was used in a later analysis to assign CDR3 sequences and most-parsimonious VDJ recombination scenarios. A later analysis defined each TCR beta chain by its CDR3 amino acid sequence plus V-gene family, and excluded reads lacking a unique V-gene family. To address suspected cross-contamination and a sequencing artifact, a later analysis removed 550 to 750 highly shared, low-generation-probability nucleotide sequences. In a later analysis, a clonal expansion index was calculated for each public chain from normalized within-repertoire ranks of inferred template counts. In a later analysis, generation probabilities were computed using a VDJ recombination model fitted to out-of-frame rearrangements, and the results were checked against IGoR. In a later analysis, TCR-TCR, TCR-HLA and TCR-CMV co-occurrence was scored with hypergeometric tests, and a repertoire-size bias correction was applied to TCR pairs. False discovery rates were estimated in a later analysis by permuting HLA or CMV assignments 20 times. In a later analysis, co-occurring TCRs were grouped using DBSCAN, with TCRdist sequence similarity added in when clustering inside HLA-allele-positive subsets. Repertoires with fewer than 30,000 or more than 120,000 public chains were left out of co-occurrence clustering, as were roughly five repertoires with anomalous nucleotide sharing. In its TCRdb copy, this immuneACCESS table keeps in-frame sequences only and misses some clones. Where compared with another copy, unresolved V genes explain less than half of these, and the others have no known cause. Clone size and the V and J calls come from that table; the DNA yielded D and trimming. This sample has 95,000 to 150,000 clones in its table, and approximately 73% of those were observed once. The ten largest clones take up about 4.3% of the sample.

The V gene is TRBV20-1 and the J gene is TRBJ2-7; no D gene can be assigned with confidence. Material for sequencing was PBMCs. The clonotype originates from a man in his fifties or sixties in good health and CMV-seropositive. The nucleotide sequence is TGCAGTCCTGGGCCCTATAATGGGTACTTC. Protein translation: CSPGPYNGYF.